A selection of T cell receptor beta chains follows, all from one sample in a study of CD8+ T cells in alopecia areata. Produced via immunoSEQ multiplex PCR; TCRdb's table is partial and in-frame only. Counted here are around 160,000 clones, 60% occurring once; the ten biggest clones make up approximately 15%. The source was CD4+ T cells sorted from blood, collected at week 24, from a patient treated with tofacitinib. The origin of the receptors is a human donor with alopecia areata. Each CDR3 is given with its conserved first and last residue.

V | CDR3
TRBV6-5 | CASSYGPGQERELFF
TRBV29-1 | CSVVQETQYF
TRBV5-1 | CASSLAGAAETQYF
TRBV30 | CAWTGLGNTIYF
TRBV27 | CASRSWQGTGELFF
TRBV5-1 | CASSAGRGQLKSGANVLTF
TRBV4-1 | CASSQDGNSWVNTGELFF
TRBV7-6 | CASTLLGRGGETQYF
TRBV29-1 | CSVQGGSTEAFF
TRBV11-3 | CASSLEASTYNEQFF
TRBV5-1 | CASSGQMNTEAFF
TRBV5-1 | CASSLDRTSPLHF
TRBV9 | CASSRTAGTGPSHYTSGANVLTF
TRBV5-1 | CASSSAVGGELFF
TRBV4-2 | CASSQDLLGRGLDGETQYF